This TCR beta chain was sequenced for a study of blood T cell repertoires in COVID-19. Study at large: The United States, Italy and Spain supplied acute and convalescent COVID-19 samples. PBMCs, B-cell-depleted T cells, or T cells provided the cDNA or gDNA that made up the material.

Trimming pared 5 bases from V and 3 bases from J, leaving 11 bases between. Germline CDR1 is ENHRY and CDR2 is SYGVKD. CDR3 length equals 14 residues. Original handling: Amplification with reference gene primers provided the estimates of nucleated cell counts. Repertoires were generated with immunoSEQ multiplex PCR, while TCRdb's copy carries only in-frame clones and drops some. D and trimming were read from the DNA, whereas the V and J calls and clone size are those reported in that table. Among some 96,000 clones listed, around 86% were seen once. This sequence originates from a man aged 50 or older with acute or convalescent COVID-19. Source material: peripheral blood. V is TRBV10-3 and J is TRBJ1-5; no clear D. The CDR3 nucleotides are TGTGCCATCAGTCCCGACGGACTCAATCAGCCCCAGCATTTT. Translating it yields CAISPDGLNQPQHF.